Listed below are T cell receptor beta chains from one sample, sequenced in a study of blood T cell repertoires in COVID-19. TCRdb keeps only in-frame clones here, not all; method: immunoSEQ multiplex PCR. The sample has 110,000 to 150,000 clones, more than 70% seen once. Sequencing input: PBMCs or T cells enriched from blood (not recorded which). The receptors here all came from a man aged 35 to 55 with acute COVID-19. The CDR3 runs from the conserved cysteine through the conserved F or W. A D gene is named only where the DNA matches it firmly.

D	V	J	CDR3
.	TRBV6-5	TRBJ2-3	CASSYSPQGPDTQYF
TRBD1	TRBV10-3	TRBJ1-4	CAISDGQGTNEKLFF
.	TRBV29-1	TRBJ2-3	CSDTPGFTDTQYF
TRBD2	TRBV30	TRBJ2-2	CAWSPLAGSNTGELFF
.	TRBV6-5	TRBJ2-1	CASSQGQGFF
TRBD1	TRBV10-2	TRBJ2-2	CASSEGSGGPPGELFF
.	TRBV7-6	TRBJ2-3	CASRKGLASTDTQYF
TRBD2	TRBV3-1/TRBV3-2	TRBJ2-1	CASSQTSGAEEQFF
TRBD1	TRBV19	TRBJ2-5	CAVEGQGQETQYF
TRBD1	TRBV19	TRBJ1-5	CASSVTGTGGTQPQHF
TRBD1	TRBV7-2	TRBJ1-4	CASSLAPTGGEKLFF
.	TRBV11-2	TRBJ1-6	CASSSLEGGSPLHF